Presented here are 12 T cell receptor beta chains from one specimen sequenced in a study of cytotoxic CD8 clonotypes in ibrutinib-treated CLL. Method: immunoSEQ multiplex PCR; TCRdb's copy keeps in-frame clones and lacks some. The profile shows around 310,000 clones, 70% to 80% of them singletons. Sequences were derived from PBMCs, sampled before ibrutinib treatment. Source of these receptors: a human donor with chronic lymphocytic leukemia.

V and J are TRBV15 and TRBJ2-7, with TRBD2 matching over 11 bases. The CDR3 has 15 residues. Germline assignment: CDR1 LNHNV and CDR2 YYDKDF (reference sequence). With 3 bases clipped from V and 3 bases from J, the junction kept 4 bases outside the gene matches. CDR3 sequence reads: CATSREGTSGYEQYF. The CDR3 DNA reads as TGTGCCACCAGCAGGGAGGGGACTAGCGGCTACGAGCAGTACTTC. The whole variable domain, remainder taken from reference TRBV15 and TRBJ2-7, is DAMVIQNPRYQVTQFGKPVTLSCSQTLNHNVMYWYQQKSSQAPKLLFHYYDKDFNNEADTPDNFQSRRPNTSFCFLDIRSPGLGDTAMYLCATSREGTSGYEQYFGPGTRLTVT.

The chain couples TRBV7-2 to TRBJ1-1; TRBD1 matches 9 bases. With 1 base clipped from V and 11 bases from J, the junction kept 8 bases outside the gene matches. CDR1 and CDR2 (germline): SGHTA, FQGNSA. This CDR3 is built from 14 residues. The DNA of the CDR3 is TGTGCCAGCAGCTTAGAAATGGGGACAGGGTTGGCTTTCTTT. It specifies CASSLEMGTGLAFF.

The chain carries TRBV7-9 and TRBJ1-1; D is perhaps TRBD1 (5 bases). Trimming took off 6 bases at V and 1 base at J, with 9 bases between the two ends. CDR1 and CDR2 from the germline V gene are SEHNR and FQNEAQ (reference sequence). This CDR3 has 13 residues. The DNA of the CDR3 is TGTGCCAGCAGTCTGACAGCGAACACTGAAGCTTTCTTT. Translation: CASSLTANTEAFF.

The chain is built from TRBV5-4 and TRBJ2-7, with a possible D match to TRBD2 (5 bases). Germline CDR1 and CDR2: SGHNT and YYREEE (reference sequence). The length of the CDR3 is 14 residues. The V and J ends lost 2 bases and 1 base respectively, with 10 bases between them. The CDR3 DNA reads TGTGCCAGCAGCTTAGCGGAAGCTTCCTACGAGCAGTACTTC. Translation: CASSLAEASYEQYF.

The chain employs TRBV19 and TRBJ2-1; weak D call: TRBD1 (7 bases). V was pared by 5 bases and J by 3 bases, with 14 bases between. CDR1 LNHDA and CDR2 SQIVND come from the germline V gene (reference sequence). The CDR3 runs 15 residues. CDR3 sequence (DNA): TGTGCCAGTAGTCCGCGGGACAGTCTCTACAATGAGCAGTTCTTC. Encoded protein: CASSPRDSLYNEQFF.

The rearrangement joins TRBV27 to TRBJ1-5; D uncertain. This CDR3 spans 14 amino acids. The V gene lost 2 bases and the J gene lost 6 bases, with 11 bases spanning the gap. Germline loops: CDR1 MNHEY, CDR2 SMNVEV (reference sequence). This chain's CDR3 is CASSLRSGGQPQHF. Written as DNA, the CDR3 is TGTGCCAGCAGTTTAAGGTCAGGCGGTCAGCCCCAGCATTTT.

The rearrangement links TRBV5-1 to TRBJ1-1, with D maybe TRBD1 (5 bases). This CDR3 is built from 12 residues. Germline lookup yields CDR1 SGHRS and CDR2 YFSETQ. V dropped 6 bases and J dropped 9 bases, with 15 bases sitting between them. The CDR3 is CASKDGGEQAFF. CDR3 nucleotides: TGCGCCAGCAAAGATGGGGGGGAGCAAGCTTTCTTT.

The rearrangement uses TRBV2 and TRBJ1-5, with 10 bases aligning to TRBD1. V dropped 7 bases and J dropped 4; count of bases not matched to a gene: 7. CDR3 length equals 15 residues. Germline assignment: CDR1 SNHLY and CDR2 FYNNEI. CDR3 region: CASKTQGQGNQPQHF. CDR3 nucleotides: TGTGCCAGCAAAACTCAGGGACAGGGGAATCAGCCCCAGCATTTT.

CDR3 coding DNA: TGCAGCGTTGAAGAATTCCGGGCGCAGTTCTTC. It codes for CSVEEFRAQFF. This chain uses TRBV29-1 with TRBJ2-1; D is unresolved. Germline V gene data show CDR1 as SQVTM and CDR2 as ANQGSEA. This CDR3 comprises 11 residues. The V end was cut by 0 bases, the J end by 12 bases, with 9 bases between.

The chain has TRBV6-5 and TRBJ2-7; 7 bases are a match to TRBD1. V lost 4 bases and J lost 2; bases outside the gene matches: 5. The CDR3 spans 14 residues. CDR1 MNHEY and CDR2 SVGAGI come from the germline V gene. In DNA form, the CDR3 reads TGTGCCAGCAGTTCACAGGGGACCCCCTACGAGCAGTACTTC. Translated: CASSSQGTPYEQYF.

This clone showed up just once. CDR3 DNA: TGTGCCAGCAGTCCTCTAGTATGGGAAAAACTGTTTTTT. Translating it yields CASSPLVWEKLFF. The chain carries TRBV7-2 and TRBJ1-4; D uncertain. CDR1 and CDR2 from the germline V gene are SGHTA and FQGNSA. Trimming cost V 6 bases and J 8 bases, with 13 bases left between them. The CDR3 covers 13 residues.

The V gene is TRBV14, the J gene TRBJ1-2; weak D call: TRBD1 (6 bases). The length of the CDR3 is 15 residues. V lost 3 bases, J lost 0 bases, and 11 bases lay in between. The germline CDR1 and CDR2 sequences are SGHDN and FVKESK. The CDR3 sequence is CASSHPGAANYGYTF. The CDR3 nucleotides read TGTGCCAGCAGCCACCCAGGGGCAGCTAACTATGGCTACACCTTC.